This T cell receptor beta chain came from a study of patients and donors after allogeneic stem cell transplantation. TCRdb re-derived calls from the RT-PCR reads in MiXCR, one entry per CDR3 protein. Here the sample spans some 960,000 distinct CDR3 sequences, roughly 17% being singletons. In germline, CDR1 is LGHNA, CDR2 YSLEER. V gave up 5 bases and J gave up 3 bases, with 10 bases separating them. The CDR3 is 14 amino acids. The rearrangement uses TRBV4-3 and TRBJ2-2, with unresolved D. Material for sequencing was blood, either unsorted or a sorted T cell fraction (not recorded which). The receptor comes from a human donor who was either an allogeneic HSCT recipient or a stem cell or donor lymphocyte infusion donor (not recorded which). It is not recorded whose cells these are; they may come from a transplant donor. The CDR3 reads CASSGVGDTGELFF. The CDR3 DNA reads as TGCGCCAGCAGCGGGGTGGGCGACACCGGGGAGCTGTTTTTT.